This T cell receptor beta chain was recovered during a study of CD8+CD57+ T cells in acquired aplastic anemia. Study-wide background: Quantities of DNA derived from sorted CD4+ and CD8+ cells averaged approximately 3 ug. General study findings and limits: Roughly 31 CD8+ CDR3 sequences occurred in both the patients and the controls.

With respect to this clonotype: Antigen specificity is unknown.

The CDR3 consists of 14 residues. Trimming shortened V by 3 bases and J by 3 bases, and 11 bases separated the two germline ends. Germline assignment: CDR1 LNHDA and CDR2 SQIVND (reference sequence). TCR beta VDJ and CDR3 profiling used genomic DNA as template. TCRdb re-derived calls from the reads in MiXCR, one entry per CDR3 protein. The repertoire has some 200,000 distinct CDR3 sequences, approximately 60% of them found once; the top ten carry over 25%. The sequenced sample was sorted CD4+, CD8+, or CD8+CD57+ T cells (not recorded which) from PBMCs. The chain employs TRBV19 and TRBJ1-2, with D unresolved. The TCR comes from a human donor in good health. The CDR3 DNA sequence: TGTGCCAGTAGTATGCGGGTTACCGACTATGGCTACACCTTC. It yields the protein CASSMRVTDYGYTF.